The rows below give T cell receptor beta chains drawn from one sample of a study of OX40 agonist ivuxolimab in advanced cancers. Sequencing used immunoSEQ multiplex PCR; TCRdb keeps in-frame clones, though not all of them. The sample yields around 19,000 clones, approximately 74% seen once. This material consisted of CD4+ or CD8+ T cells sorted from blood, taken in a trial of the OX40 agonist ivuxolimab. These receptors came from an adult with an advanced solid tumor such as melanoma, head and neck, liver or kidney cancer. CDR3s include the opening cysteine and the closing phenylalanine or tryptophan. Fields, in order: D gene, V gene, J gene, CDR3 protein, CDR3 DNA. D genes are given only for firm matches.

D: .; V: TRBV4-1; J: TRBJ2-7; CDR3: CASSTDGHEQYF; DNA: TGCGCCAGCAGCACAGACGGCCACGAGCAGTACTTC
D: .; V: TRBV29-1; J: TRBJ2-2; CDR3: CSVEDKGPGELFF; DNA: TGCAGCGTTGAAGACAAGGGGCCCGGGGAGCTGTTTTTT
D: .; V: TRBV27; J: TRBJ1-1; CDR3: CASSLRATMNTEAFF; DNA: TGTGCCAGCAGTTTGCGGGCCACCATGAACACTGAAGCTTTCTTT
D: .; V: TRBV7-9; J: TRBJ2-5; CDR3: CASSLIGPGNKRETQYF; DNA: TGTGCCAGCAGCTTAATCGGTCCGGGAAATAAAAGGGAGACCCAGTACTTC
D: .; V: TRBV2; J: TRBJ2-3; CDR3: CASSVGSADTQYF; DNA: TGTGCCAGCAGTGTCGGGAGCGCAGATACGCAGTATTTT
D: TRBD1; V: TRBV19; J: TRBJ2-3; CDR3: CASSRQGVGTDTQYF; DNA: TGTGCCAGTAGTAGACAGGGGGTAGGCACAGATACGCAGTATTTT
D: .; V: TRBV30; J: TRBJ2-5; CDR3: CAWSVDSQETQYF; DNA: TGTGCCTGGAGTGTAGACAGCCAAGAGACCCAGTACTTC
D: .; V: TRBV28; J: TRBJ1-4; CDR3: CASSMGTLVLFF; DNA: TGTGCCAGCAGTATGGGTACCCTGGTGTTGTTTTTT
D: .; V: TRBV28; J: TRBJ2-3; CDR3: CASIKLRDYTDTQYF; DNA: TGTGCCAGCATTAAGTTACGAGACTACACAGATACGCAGTATTTT
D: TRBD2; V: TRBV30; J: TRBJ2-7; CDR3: CAWKIGGSSYEQYF; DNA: TGTGCCTGGAAAATCGGGGGGAGCTCCTACGAGCAGTACTTC
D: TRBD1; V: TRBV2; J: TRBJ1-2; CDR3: CASSESTGPNYGYTF; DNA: TGTGCCAGCAGTGAATCGACAGGGCCCAACTATGGCTACACCTTC
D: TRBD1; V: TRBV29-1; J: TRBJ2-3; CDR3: CSAPGQGPDTQYF; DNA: TGCAGCGCTCCGGGACAGGGCCCAGATACGCAGTATTTT
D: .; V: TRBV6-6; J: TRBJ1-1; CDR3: CASSHLGGPEAFF; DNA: TGTGCCAGCAGTCACCTCGGTGGTCCTGAAGCTTTCTTT